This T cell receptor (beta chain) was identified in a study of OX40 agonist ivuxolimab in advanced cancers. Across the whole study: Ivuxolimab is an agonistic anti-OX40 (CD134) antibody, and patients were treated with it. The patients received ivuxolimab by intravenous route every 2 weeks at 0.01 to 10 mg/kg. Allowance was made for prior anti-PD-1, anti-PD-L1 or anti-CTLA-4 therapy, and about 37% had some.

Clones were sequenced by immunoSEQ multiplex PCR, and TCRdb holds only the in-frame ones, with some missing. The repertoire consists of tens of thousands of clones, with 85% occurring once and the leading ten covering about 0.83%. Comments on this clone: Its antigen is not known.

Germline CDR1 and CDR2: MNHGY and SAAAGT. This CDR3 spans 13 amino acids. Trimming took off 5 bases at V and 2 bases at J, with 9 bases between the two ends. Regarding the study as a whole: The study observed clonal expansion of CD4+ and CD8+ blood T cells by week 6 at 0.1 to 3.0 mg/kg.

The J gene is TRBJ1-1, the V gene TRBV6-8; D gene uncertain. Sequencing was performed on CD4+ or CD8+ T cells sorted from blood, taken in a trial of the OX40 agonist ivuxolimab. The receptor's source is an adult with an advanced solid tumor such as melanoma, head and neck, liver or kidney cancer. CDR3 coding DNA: TGTGCCAGCAGTATGGGAGAAAACACTGAAGCTTTCTTT. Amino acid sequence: CASSMGENTEAFF.